This passage covers 17 T cell receptor beta chains from one sample sequenced in a study of T cell repertoires in cytomegalovirus infection (dated by TCRdb to between 2019 and 2020). Reading the label with the study, this specimen's treatment or condition is: in vitro stimulation with specific CMV peptide epitopes to enrich CMV-specific T cells. No antigens are known for them. Instrument on record: Illumina HiSeq 1500. TCRdb reprocessing: public reads trimmed at Q25 with fastp, clones called with MiXCR, in-frame beta chains kept. Every CDR3 protein is listed once, alongside the most common genes and DNA of its rows. In this sample the table shows about 900,000 distinct CDR3 sequences, roughly 31% of which occur a single time. In total, the top ten clones hold roughly 13% of the sample. The specimen was cultured CD8+ T cells from PBMCs, collected from culture after CMV antigen stimulation. These receptors were taken from a human donor in good health (CMV status not recorded). Some clones in this sample may be carry-over from other donors' samples.

The V call is TRBV4-1, the J call TRBJ2-7; D may be TRBD1 (5 bases). V was cut by 3 bases and J by 8 bases, with 26 bases left in between. There are 17 residues in the CDR3. Germline CDR1 reads MGHRA; CDR2 reads YSYEKL. Here the CDR3 reads CASSQPAPRIWTPKQYV. The CDR3 DNA sequence: TGCGCCAGCAGCCAGCCCGCCCCCCGGATTTGGACACCCAAGCAGTACGTC.

This chain joins TRBV7-6 and TRBJ2-4; D remains unclear. The CDR3 runs to 14 residues. Germline V gene sequence: CDR1 SGHVS, CDR2 FNYEAQ. The CDR3 bases are TGTGCTAGCCGACCTCGAAGGTTCAAAAACATTCAGTACTTC. As protein: CASRPRRFKNIQYF.

This clonotype has just a few counts. V gene TRBV4-1 combines with J gene TRBJ2-1; a possible D gene is TRBD2 (6 bases). V was trimmed by 4 bases and J by 3 bases, leaving 13 bases between them. Germline-derived CDR1 and CDR2 are MGHRA and YSYEKL. The CDR3 is made up of 15 amino acids. The CDR3 sequence: CASSRALGGYNEQFF. Written as DNA, the CDR3 is TGCGCCAGCAGCCGCGCCCTGGGAGGCTACAATGAGCAGTTCTTC.

This clonotype has ten or more counts. The V call is TRBV12-3 or TRBV12-4, the J call TRBJ1-1, with D maybe TRBD1 (5 bases). V was clipped by 5 bases and J by 7 bases, with 23 bases between them. This CDR3 spans 16 amino acids. The CDR3 sequence is CASSPRGGKSGGEAFF. CDR3 sequence (DNA): TGTGCCAGCAGTCCGCGGGGGGGGAAATCGGGAGGTGAAGCTTTCTTT.

This chain joins TRBV5-1 and TRBJ1-2, with 8 bases matching TRBD1. This CDR3 comprises 15 residues. Trimming cost V 4 bases and J 6 bases; bases outside gene matches: 11. Germline-derived CDR1 and CDR2 are SGHRS and YFSETQ. CDR3 in DNA: TGCGCCAGCAGCGACAGAGGTGCAGGGGGCGATGGCTACACCTTC. Residues: CASSDRGAGGDGYTF.

This clonotype was seen a few times. The V gene is TRBV7-2, the J gene TRBJ1-5; 7 bases line up with TRBD1. Germline V lookup: CDR1 SGHTA, CDR2 FQGNSA. The V and J ends lost 1 base and 5 bases, in that order; junction bases with no gene match: 5. CDR3 size: 15 residues. CDR3 nucleotide sequence: TGTGCCAGCAGCTTAGTAGACAGGGCATATCAGCCCCAGCATTTT. Protein sequence: CASSLVDRAYQPQHF.

This clonotype has at least ten counts. The gene calls are TRBV7-2 and TRBJ1-4, with 7 positions matching TRBD1. This CDR3 has 17 residues. V was pared by 5 bases and J by 3 bases, with 12 bases of the junction left unmatched. Germline loops: CDR1 SGHTA, CDR2 FQGNSA. The CDR3 DNA reads TGTGCCAGCAGCCTTGACAGGGAGGGAGGCCCTAATGAAAAACTGTTTTTT. Translated, it gives CASSLDREGGPNEKLFF.

The chain recombines TRBV10-3 with TRBJ1-2; TRBD1 might be the D (5 bases). Germline V gives CDR1 ENHRY, CDR2 SYGVKD. This CDR3 comprises 15 residues. Between the trimmed V and J ends, which lost 4 bases and 2 bases, there was a span of 14 bases. CDR3 bases: TGTGCCATCAGTGGTACCGGGACGGAAAACTATGGCTACACCTTC. Protein sequence: CAISGTGTENYGYTF.

On this clonotype itself: One junction end does not reproduce the germline sequence, and a read error may be involved. The gene calls are TRBV7-6 and TRBJ1-5, with 8 bases fitting TRBD1. The CDR3 totals 17 residues. Germline V lookup: CDR1 SGHVS, CDR2 FNYEAQ. Written as DNA, the CDR3 is TGTGCCAGCAGCTCGACCCGAGCGGACAGGGAGAGTCAGCCCCAACATTTT. It translates to CASSSTRADRESQPQHF.

This clonotype showed up many times. The genes are TRBV28 and TRBJ1-1, with D possibly matching TRBD1 (5 bases). Germline V gives CDR1 MDHEN, CDR2 SYDVKM. The CDR3 is made up of 13 amino acids. The V end was cut by 2 bases, the J end by 7 bases, with 11 bases between. The CDR3 loop is CASSLMMGVEAFF. CDR3 DNA sequence: TGTGCCAGCAGTTTAATGATGGGGGTTGAAGCTTTCTTT.

This clonotype was detected a few times. The chain links TRBV29-1 to TRBJ1-1; 7 nucleotides align to TRBD1. Germline V gene sequence: CDR1 SQVTM, CDR2 ANQGSEA. V lost 7 bases to trimming and J lost 2 bases; unmatched junction nucleotides: 7. This CDR3 region has 13 residues. The CDR3 is CSGSGTVNTEAFF. For the CDR3, the DNA is TGCAGCGGTTCCGGGACAGTAAACACTGAAGCTTTCTTT. Full variable domain (missing parts from reference TRBV29-1 and TRBJ1-1): SAVISQKPSRDICQRGTSLTIQCQVDSQVTMMFWYRQQPGQSLTLIATANQGSEATYESGFVIDKFPISRPNLTFSTLTVSNMSPEDSSIYLCSGSGTVNTEAFFGQGTRLTVV.

As concerns this clonotype: A single base separates this from a much larger clone, so it may be a read error. This chain uses TRBV7-6 with TRBJ2-1; 13 bases fit TRBD2. The germline gives CDR1 SGHVS, CDR2 FNYEAQ. The junction had 7 bases not matched to a gene; V was cut back by 1 base and J by 7 bases. The CDR3 sequence is 17 residues long. The CDR3 DNA sequence: TGTGCCAGCAGCTTAGTAGTACTAGCGGGGGGGCCGAATGAGCAGTTCTTC. It specifies CASSLVVLAGGPNEQFF. Based on the CDR3 plus reference TRBV7-6 and TRBJ2-1, the full variable domain is GAGVSQSPRYKVTKRGQDVALRCDPISGHVSLYWYRQALGQGPEFLTYFNYEAQQDKSGLPNDRFSAERPEGSISTLTIQRTEQRDSAMYRCASSLVVLAGGPNEQFFGPGTRLTVL.

This clonotype was seen more than once but under ten times. This sequence joins TRBV6-6 and TRBJ2-5; D tentatively fits TRBD1 or TRBD2 (8 bases each). This CDR3 is 15 amino acids long. Deletions cut 5 bases from V and 7 bases from J, with 20 bases between. From germline, CDR1 is MNHNY and CDR2 SVGAGI (reference sequence). The CDR3 loop reads CASSPFQGAGGTQYF. The CDR3 nucleotides are TGTGCCAGCAGTCCGTTTCAGGGGGCGGGAGGGACCCAGTACTTC.

The sample holds a few counts of this clonotype. The genes are TRBV10-3 and TRBJ1-1; no definite D call. V was trimmed by 7 bases and J by 0 bases, leaving 9 bases between them. Germline CDR1 ENHRY, CDR2 SYGVKD. This CDR3 comprises 13 residues. The CDR3 spells CAIKWTVNTEAFF. The CDR3 DNA is TGTGCCATCAAATGGACGGTGAACACTGAAGCTTTCTTT.

This clonotype was seen many times. CDR3 amino acids: CASSLGAVNTEAFF. CDR3 nucleotides: TGTGCCAGCAGCTTAGGGGCGGTGAACACTGAAGCTTTCTTT. V gene TRBV27 combines with J gene TRBJ1-1; D is perhaps TRBD1 (5 bases). Between the trimmed V and J ends, which lost 6 bases and 0 bases, there was a span of 11 bases. In germline, CDR1 is MNHEY, CDR2 SMNVEV (reference sequence). The CDR3 extends over 14 amino acids.

This clonotype showed up just a few times. The rearrangement uses TRBV6-2 or TRBV6-3 and TRBJ1-2; D not resolved. Germline CDR1 is MNHEY and CDR2 is SVGEGT. V gave up 5 bases and J gave up 2 bases, with 9 bases separating them. The CDR3 has 13 residues. The CDR3 loop is CASSASVNYGYTF. The DNA of the CDR3 is TGTGCCAGCAGTGCTTCAGTAAACTATGGCTACACCTTC.

This clonotype was counted only a few times. V is TRBV20-1 and J is TRBJ2-7, with 9 nucleotides matching TRBD1. CDR1 DFQATT and CDR2 SNEGSKA come from the germline V gene (reference sequence). V was clipped by 5 bases and J by 5 bases; unmatched bases: 4. CDR3 length equals 12 residues. The CDR3 region is CSAGDRVDEQYF. CDR3 coding DNA: TGCAGTGCTGGGGACAGGGTAGACGAGCAGTACTTC.